The rows below give T cell receptor beta chains drawn from one sample of a study of blood T cell repertoires in COVID-19. TCRdb's copy holds only in-frame clones and misses some; the assay was immunoSEQ multiplex PCR. The sample holds about 120,000 clones, under 95% seen once. The source material was peripheral blood. The receptors originated from a man aged 55 to 70 with COVID-19, enrolled during active disease. CDR3s include the opening cysteine and the closing phenylalanine or tryptophan. D genes are given only for firm matches. The size of a clone is reported for some rows only, either as once, few or many, or as a class for expanded clones.

DNA	CDR3	V	J	D	size
TGTGCCAGCAGATCCACAGGGGGCGCGGGGAGCTACACCTTC	CASRSTGGAGSYTF	TRBV6-4	TRBJ1-2	TRBD1	-
TGTGCCAGCAGCTTTGATCCCCCCGGTATAGCGGGTGGTTACGAGCAGTACTTC	CASSFDPPGIAGGYEQYF	TRBV12-1	TRBJ2-7	-	-
TGTGCCAGCAGTTTACAGAATGTCTACGAGCAGTACTTC	CASSLQNVYEQYF	TRBV12-3/TRBV12-4	TRBJ2-7	-	-
TGTGCCAGCAGTTTATCGGGGCGGCCCTCCTACGAGCAGTACTTC	CASSLSGRPSYEQYF	TRBV27	TRBJ2-7	-	-
TGTGCCAGCAGCATAACAGGGGAGCGGAATGAGCAGTTCTTC	CASSITGERNEQFF	TRBV11-2	TRBJ2-1	TRBD1	-
TGTGCCAGCAGCTTGGACAGGGGAAGTGGCTACACCTTC	CASSLDRGSGYTF	TRBV7-9	TRBJ1-2	TRBD1	-
TGCGCCAGCAGCCTAGGACAGTTCCCCTCCTACGAGCAGTACTTC	CASSLGQFPSYEQYF	TRBV5-1	TRBJ2-7	-	-
TGTGCCTGGAGTGTTCTGGCAAAATCTGGAAACACCATATATTTT	CAWSVLAKSGNTIYF	TRBV30	TRBJ1-3	-	-
TGCGCCAGCAGTCCGGACAGGGAGACTGGAAACACCATATATTTT	CASSPDRETGNTIYF	TRBV5-1	TRBJ1-3	TRBD1	-
TGTGCCAGCAGCCCCATAGGACTAGCGACATCCTACGAGCAGTACTTC	CASSPIGLATSYEQYF	TRBV7-2	TRBJ2-7	TRBD2	-
TGTGCCAGCAGTCCTCCTAGCGGGAGCAGTGAACGCGGGGAGCTGTTTTTT	CASSPPSGSSERGELFF	TRBV6-6	TRBJ2-2	TRBD2	-
TGTGCCAGCAGCTCAGATATCGGGGGGAACACTGAAGCTTTCTTT	CASSSDIGGNTEAFF	TRBV7-2	TRBJ1-1	-	-
TGTGCCAGCAGTTTCACAACTAGGGTACCTGAAGCTTTCTTT	CASSFTTRVPEAFF	TRBV5-6	TRBJ1-1	-	once
TGTGCCAGCAGGCCATTTGGCGGGGCAAGGGAAGAGACCCAGTACTTC	CASRPFGGAREETQYF	TRBV5-6	TRBJ2-5	-	-
TGTGCTAGTGGTTTGGACCGGGGGACTGAAGCTTTCTTT	CASGLDRGTEAFF	TRBV12-5	TRBJ1-1	-	-
TGTGCCAGCAGCCCCCGGGACAGGGGGGAGGAAGAGCAGTACTTC	CASSPRDRGEEEQYF	TRBV11-3	TRBJ2-7	TRBD1	-
TGTGCCAGCAGCTCCGGGACAGGGGGCGAGCAGTACTTC	CASSSGTGGEQYF	TRBV5-4	TRBJ2-7	TRBD1	-
TGTGCCAGCAGCTCAGGGGCTGGGACTAGCGGGAGGACAATAAACATTCAGTACTTC	CASSSGAGTSGRTINIQYF	TRBV11-3	TRBJ2-4	TRBD2	-
TGTGCCAGCAGCCCCACACAGGATCAGCCCCAGCATTTT	CASSPTQDQPQHF	TRBV3-1/TRBV3-2	TRBJ1-5	-	-
TGTGCCAGCAGTCCCCGTTCGTCGGGTACTAGCCCAACAAGGAATGAGCAGTTCTTC	CASSPRSSGTSPTRNEQFF	TRBV28	TRBJ2-1	-	-
TGTGCCAGCAGCTTAGGCGGAGGACAGGGCAATCAGCCCCAGCATTTT	CASSLGGGQGNQPQHF	TRBV7-9	TRBJ1-5	TRBD1	-
TGCAGCGTTCACGGAGCGTTCTCTTTAGATGGCTACACCTTC	CSVHGAFSLDGYTF	TRBV29-1	TRBJ1-2	-	-
TGTGCCAGCAGCGCAAGGGACAGTATCTACGAGCAGTACTTC	CASSARDSIYEQYF	TRBV7-8	TRBJ2-7	TRBD1	-
TGTGCCAGCAGCTCAGCCGGGACAGGGGGCTTTTCCTACGAGCAGTACTTC	CASSSAGTGGFSYEQYF	TRBV11-2	TRBJ2-7	TRBD1	-
TGCGCCAGCAGCCTACGCTGGGACAATTCCTACGAGCAGTACTTC	CASSLRWDNSYEQYF	TRBV5-1	TRBJ2-7	-	-
TGTGCCAGCAGCGCCGGAGAAGACTCCACCGGGGAGCTGTTTTTT	CASSAGEDSTGELFF	TRBV11-3	TRBJ2-2	-	once
TGTGCCAGCAATGGGCAGGGGGTGCAGCCCCAGCATTTT	CASNGQGVQPQHF	TRBV2	TRBJ1-5	TRBD1	once
TGTGCCAGCTCGACTAGGCGGACGGAGACCCAGTACTTC	CASSTRRTETQYF	TRBV6-5	TRBJ2-5	-	-
TGCGCCAGCAGCTTGACCGGGACTAGGGGCGACGAGCAGTACTTC	CASSLTGTRGDEQYF	TRBV5-1	TRBJ2-7	TRBD2	-
TGTGCCAGCAGCTTAATGCTAAGCTCTGGAAACACCATATATTTT	CASSLMLSSGNTIYF	TRBV5-6	TRBJ1-3	-	-
TGTGCCAGCAGTGGGACAGGGGAACAGCCCCAGCATTTT	CASSGTGEQPQHF	TRBV12-3/TRBV12-4	TRBJ1-5	TRBD1	-
TGTGCTTGCCAGCGGGAGTACACCGGGGAGCTGTTTTTT	CACQREYTGELFF	TRBV12-3/TRBV12-4	TRBJ2-2	TRBD2	-
TGTGCCAGCAGTCCTATCCGGGACACCACCGGGGAGCTGTTTTTT	CASSPIRDTTGELFF	TRBV2	TRBJ2-2	-	once
TGTGCCACCAGTGATCCCAGGGGAGCTAACTATGGCTACACCTTC	CATSDPRGANYGYTF	TRBV24-1	TRBJ1-2	-	-
TGTGCCTGGACTCGACTAGCGGGATCCCACGAGCAGTACTTC	CAWTRLAGSHEQYF	TRBV30	TRBJ2-7	TRBD2	-
TGTGCCAGCAGCTTAAATGGCAGGTTGAATTCACCCCTCCACTTT	CASSLNGRLNSPLHF	TRBV7-2	TRBJ1-6	-	-
TGTGCCAGCAGCGCTGCGGGGTTTCCCGACGATGAGCAGTTCTTC	CASSAAGFPDDEQFF	TRBV9	TRBJ2-1	-	-
TGTGCCAGCAGCACACACAGCCTACTAGCGGGGACCTACAATGAGCAGTTCTTC	CASSTHSLLAGTYNEQFF	TRBV7-9	TRBJ2-1	TRBD2	-
TGCGCCAGCAGCCAAGATCGAGGGGGGGGCTCGCCCCAGCATTTT	CASSQDRGGGSPQHF	TRBV4-3	TRBJ1-5	-	once
TGTGCCAGCAGCTCCATAACTAGCCGGATCTCCTACGAGCAGTACTTC	CASSSITSRISYEQYF	TRBV7-9	TRBJ2-7	-	-
TGTGCCAGCACTCCTGTTGGGCAGGGAAAGAATGAGCAGTTCTTC	CASTPVGQGKNEQFF	TRBV28	TRBJ2-1	-	-
TGTGCCAGCAGTCCGCAGGGATCGTCCTACGAGCAGTACTTC	CASSPQGSSYEQYF	TRBV6-2/TRBV6-3	TRBJ2-7	-	-
TGTGCCAGCAGCTTAGCGAGCAGGGGGAACACCGGGGAGCTGTTTTTT	CASSLASRGNTGELFF	TRBV7-9	TRBJ2-2	-	-
TGTGCCAGCAGCTTATCACAGGGTGCGACGCAGTTCTTC	CASSLSQGATQFF	TRBV7-2	TRBJ2-1	-	-
TGTGCCAGTAGTACCGGGACAGGACTCGTACTTAATGAAAAACTGTTTTTT	CASSTGTGLVLNEKLFF	TRBV19	TRBJ1-4	TRBD1	-
TGTGCCAGTCGCGCAGGGTACCAGCCCCAGCATTTT	CASRAGYQPQHF	TRBV19	TRBJ1-5	-	-
TGCGCCAGCAGCTGGACCGGGACAGGGTCCAATGAGCAGTTCTTC	CASSWTGTGSNEQFF	TRBV5-1	TRBJ2-1	TRBD1	once